A single sample is the source of the 16 T cell receptor beta chains below, sequenced in a study of cytomegalovirus exposure and HLA in healthy donors. PCR amplification relied on 60 Vbeta primers (plus 13 Jbeta primers). Clones were read by immunoSEQ multiplex PCR, and TCRdb kept only the in-frame ones, dropping some. The sample shows about 160,000 clones, approximately 88% of them seen only once. The sample consisted of PBMCs. These receptors originate from a boy younger than 10 in good health and CMV-seronegative.

The chain's CDR3 is CASSSTYEQYF. As DNA, the CDR3 is TGTGCCAGCAGTTCCACCTACGAGCAGTACTTC. The rearrangement uses TRBV27 and TRBJ2-7, with D uncertain. Per the germline V gene, CDR1 is MNHEY and CDR2 is SMNVEV (reference sequence). V was clipped by 4 bases and J by 2 bases, with 3 bases between them. CDR3 length equals 11 residues.

The rearrangement uses TRBV7-6 and TRBJ2-1, with TRBD2 identical over 7 bases. V shed 5 bases and J 5 bases; nucleotides not matched to a gene: 12. CDR1 is SGHVS, CDR2 FNYEAQ, per germline. The CDR3 is 16 residues long. Here the CDR3 reads CASSGLGLGYHNEQFF. In DNA form, the CDR3 reads TGTGCCAGCAGCGGTCTCGGACTAGGGTACCACAATGAGCAGTTCTTC. Full variable domain (outside the CDR3, taken from reference TRBV7-6 and TRBJ2-1): GAGVSQSPRYKVTKRGQDVALRCDPISGHVSLYWYRQALGQGPEFLTYFNYEAQQDKSGLPNDRFSAERPEGSISTLTIQRTEQRDSAMYRCASSGLGLGYHNEQFFGPGTRLTVL.

This clone was seen only a few times. V gene TRBV5-6 combines with J gene TRBJ1-4; 8 nucleotides line up with TRBD1. The CDR3 totals 16 residues. J lost 8 bases, V lost 4 bases, and 13 bases had no gene match. Germline CDR1 is SGHDT and CDR2 is YYEEEE. CDR3 sequence: CASSGHTGGTYEKLFF. For the CDR3, the DNA is TGTGCCAGCAGCGGACACACAGGGGGTACTTACGAAAAACTGTTTTTT.

The V gene is TRBV5-1, the J gene TRBJ1-1; no reliable D call. CDR1 and CDR2 from the germline V gene are SGHRS and YFSETQ. The CDR3 loop spans 14 amino acids. The V and J ends lost 0 bases and 0 bases respectively, with 6 bases between them. The CDR3 bases are TGCGCCAGCAGCTTGGCTTTCGTGAACACTGAAGCTTTCTTT. Translation gives CASSLAFVNTEAFF. The full variable domain, completed using reference TRBV5-1 and TRBJ1-1, is KAGVTQTPRYLIKTRGQQVTLSCSPISGHRSVSWYQQTPGQGLQFLFEYFSETQRNKGNFPGRFSGRQFSNSRSEMNVSTLELGDSALYLCASSLAFVNTEAFFGQGTRLTVV.

This clone showed up just once. The genes are TRBV5-4 and TRBJ1-5; possible D gene TRBD1, 5 bases. Germline values: CDR1 SGHNT, CDR2 YYREEE (reference sequence). V was trimmed by 2 bases and J by 11 bases, leaving 20 bases between them. The length of the CDR3 is 15 residues. CDR3 DNA sequence: TGTGCCAGCAGCTTTGGGGGGACGACGCCAGGAGCCCAGCATTTT. Protein sequence: CASSFGGTTPGAQHF.

The chain links TRBV27 to TRBJ2-3; 9 bases fit TRBD1. CDR1 and CDR2 (germline): MNHEY, SMNVEV (reference sequence). The CDR3 sequence is 17 residues long. The ends lost 2 bases at V and 0 bases at J; junction bases unmatched: 6. CDR3 in DNA: TGTGCCAGCAGTTTAAGCTCCGGGACAGGGAGCACAGATACGCAGTATTTT. This sequence encodes CASSLSSGTGSTDTQYF.

The V and J genes are TRBV2 and TRBJ2-1; 12 nucleotides align to TRBD2. With V trimmed by 6 bases and J by 1 base, 1 base remained unmatched. The CDR3 has 15 residues. Looked up from germline, CDR1 is SNHLY and CDR2 is FYNNEI. The CDR3 reads CASSGLAGSYNEQFF. CDR3 nucleotide sequence: TGTGCCAGCAGCGGACTAGCGGGATCCTACAATGAGCAGTTCTTC.

This rearrangement joins TRBV27 to TRBJ2-7; D possibly corresponds to TRBD2 (7 bases). Germline V gives CDR1 MNHEY, CDR2 SMNVEV (reference sequence). This CDR3 has 16 residues. Trimming pared 3 bases from V and 0 bases from J, leaving 15 bases between. In nucleotides, the CDR3 is TGTGCCAGCAGTTTCTCGGGGGGCGGGATCTCCTACGAGCAGTACTTC. Translated: CASSFSGGGISYEQYF.

The J gene is TRBJ2-7, the V gene TRBV23-1, with 7 bases aligning to TRBD2. TRBV23-1 is filed as an ORF, its function uncertain. The ends lost 0 bases at V and 5 bases at J; junction bases unmatched: 7. The CDR3 is made up of 15 amino acids. The CDR3 here is CASSQSGRGRDEQYF. The CDR3 bases are TGCGCCAGCAGTCAATCGGGGAGGGGAAGGGACGAGCAGTACTTC.

The chain uses TRBV19 and TRBJ1-4, with 7 positions matching TRBD1. Germline V gene lookup returns CDR1 LNHDA and CDR2 SQIVND (reference sequence). With V trimmed by 4 bases and J by 8 bases, 7 bases remained unmatched. The CDR3 runs to 14 residues. The CDR3 bases are TGTGCCAGTAGTAAATACAGGGGAAGCGAAAAACTGTTTTTT. As protein: CASSKYRGSEKLFF.

The chain recombines TRBV7-9 with TRBJ2-7; weak D call: TRBD1 (5 bases). This CDR3 has 16 residues. The V and J ends lost 5 bases and 4 bases respectively, with 21 bases between them. CDR1 is SEHNR, CDR2 FQNEAQ, per germline (reference sequence). The CDR3 loop is CASSRRTDQGTYEQYF. DNA for the CDR3: TGTGCCAGCAGCCGAAGAACCGACCAGGGCACATACGAGCAGTACTTC.

The chain links TRBV6-5 to TRBJ1-1; D unclear. CDR3 length: 14 residues. Trimming cost V 3 bases and J 6 bases, with 14 bases left between them. The germline V gene has CDR1 MNHEY and CDR2 SVGAGI. The CDR3 coding sequence is TGTGCCAGCAGTTATTGGAGTTTAGATTCTGAAGCTTTCTTT. Translation gives CASSYWSLDSEAFF.

A single count supports this clone. The gene calls are TRBV29-1 and TRBJ2-7; D ambiguous. The ends were cut back, 0 bases at V and 4 bases at J, with 13 bases in the middle. Germline V gene sequence: CDR1 SQVTM, CDR2 ANQGSEA. There are 14 residues in the CDR3. Here the CDR3 reads CSVEDRLAGYEQYF. In DNA form, the CDR3 reads TGCAGCGTTGAAGATCGTTTGGCCGGGTACGAGCAGTACTTC.

The rearrangement links TRBV9 to TRBJ2-7, with a tentative D call TRBD2 (6 bases). V lost 2 bases and J lost 3, with 15 bases in between. The CDR3 consists of 15 residues. Germline CDR1 and CDR2: SGDLS and YYNGEE. The CDR3 region is CASSVLGDSNYEQYF. The CDR3 DNA reads as TGTGCCAGCAGCGTTTTGGGGGACTCAAACTACGAGCAGTACTTC.

This clone was counted a single time. The chain links TRBV18 to TRBJ2-7, with D maybe TRBD2 (5 bases). The CDR3 extends over 14 amino acids. Germline CDR1 reads KGHSH; CDR2 reads LQKENI. V shed 5 bases and J shed 5 bases, with 16 bases lying between them. The CDR3 nucleotides are TGTGCCAGCTCATTCGGACGGACTGCCGACGAGCAGTACTTC. Its translation is CASSFGRTADEQYF.

The chain uses TRBV6-4 and TRBJ1-1, with D maybe TRBD1 (6 bases). The CDR3 consists of 14 residues. The germline gives CDR1 MRHNA, CDR2 SNTAGT. The V and J ends lost 7 bases and 1 base respectively, with 13 bases between them. CDR3 sequence: CASKPGHTNTEAFF. CDR3 nucleotides: TGTGCCAGCAAACCGGGACATACGAACACTGAAGCTTTCTTT.